Following are 32 T cell receptor beta chains from one sample sequenced in a study of spatial heterogeneity in lung cancer. The time point denotes: sample taken at primary tumor resection. Material for sequencing was whole RNA from tumor, nontumor lung or frozen PBMC, left unsorted. Using its own MiXCR run on the 5' RACE reads, TCRdb lists one record per CDR3 protein. The sample holds some 8,600 distinct CDR3 sequences; about 4.6% are singletons and the top ten take approximately 28%. The source was PBMCs, collected at surgery. These receptor sequences come from a male donor with early-stage non-small cell lung cancer.

In its sample, this clonotype was seen many times. Found in a library prepared for alpha chains, this beta chain is an off-target read, and its abundance has little meaning. The chain couples TRBV6-2 or TRBV6-3 to TRBJ2-3; D is perhaps TRBD1 (6 bases). This CDR3 comprises 15 residues. From germline, CDR1 is MNHEY and CDR2 SVGEGT. Between the trimmed V and J ends, which lost 6 bases and 2 bases, there was a span of 15 bases. As DNA, the CDR3 is TGTGCCAGCAGATCCGCAGGGACACACACAGATACGCAGTATTTT. Residues: CASRSAGTHTDTQYF.

This clonotype has at least ten counts. Since the library was made to target alpha chains, this beta chain is a stray read and its abundance is not meaningful. The chain uses TRBV6-5 and TRBJ2-7, with TRBD1 matching over 8 bases. The V and J ends lost 0 bases and 4 bases, in that order; junction bases with no gene match: 5. This CDR3 region has 15 residues. Germline CDR1 and CDR2: MNHEY and SVGAGI. The CDR3 coding sequence is TGTGCCAGCAGTTACTCGGTCCAGGGGGCATACGAGCAGTACTTC. Its protein is CASSYSVQGAYEQYF.

Of note for this clonotype: The library was prepared for alpha chains; this beta chain is a stray read, so its frequency means little. The chain recombines TRBV28 with TRBJ1-2; a weak D match, TRBD1 (5 bases). The germline gives CDR1 MDHEN, CDR2 SYDVKM. The CDR3 totals 13 residues. The chain's CDR3 is CVARQNANYGYTF. DNA for the CDR3: TGTGTGGCCCGACAGAACGCTAACTATGGCTACACCTTC.

This clonotype was seen ten or more times. Since it is a stray read in a library aimed at alpha chains, this beta chain has a size that is not meaningful. The chain carries TRBV27 and TRBJ1-1; TRBD1 matches at 8 bases. Per the germline V gene, CDR1 is MNHEY and CDR2 is SMNVEV (reference sequence). J gave up 5 bases and V 4 bases, and 9 bases lay outside the gene matches. The CDR3 runs 15 residues. CDR3 region: CASSSGTGGRTEAFF. Here the CDR3 DNA reads TGTGCCAGCAGTTCGGGGACAGGAGGGAGGACTGAAGCTTTCTTT.

This clonotype was seen at least ten times. Within a library made for alpha chains, this beta chain is off target, and its count is uninformative. The V call is TRBV5-1, the J call TRBJ1-6; 8 nucleotides match TRBD1. CDR1 is SGHRS and CDR2 is YFSETQ in the germline V gene. The CDR3 length is 19 residues. V shed 0 bases and J 0 bases; nucleotides not matched to a gene: 8. Here the CDR3 reads CASSLVTGALSSYNSPLHF. The DNA of the CDR3 is TGCGCCAGCAGCTTGGTGACAGGGGCTCTGAGCTCCTATAATTCACCCCTCCACTTT.

This clonotype came up a few times. Within a library made for alpha chains, this beta chain is off target, and its count is uninformative. DNA of the CDR3: TGTGCCAGCAACAATCAGGCGGGGAACACTGAAGCTTTCTTT. It is translated as CASNNQAGNTEAFF. This chain joins TRBV28 and TRBJ1-1; D unresolved. V lost 7 bases and J 1 base, leaving 13 bases between the germline ends. This CDR3 spans 14 amino acids. The V gene's germline CDR1 is MDHEN and CDR2 SYDVKM.

By frequency in the sample, this clonotype is large. This beta chain slipped into a library made for alpha chains as a stray read, so its size is not meaningful. The chain combines TRBV7-2 with TRBJ2-3; D is ambiguous. There are 17 residues in the CDR3. Germline values: CDR1 SGHTA, CDR2 FQGNSA. V was shortened by 4 bases and J by 0 bases, with 17 bases between the two germline ends. CDR3 loop: CASSSPKWDSSTDTQYF. The CDR3 nucleotides are TGTGCCAGCAGCTCCCCCAAGTGGGATTCTAGCACAGATACGCAGTATTTT.

This clonotype was seen more than once but under ten times. For a library built for alpha chains, this beta chain is a stray read; little rests on its size. The chain has TRBV10-1 and TRBJ2-1; 10 positions match TRBD2. Germline-derived CDR1 and CDR2 are WNHNN and SYGVQD (reference sequence). This CDR3 region has 17 residues. V lost 3 bases, J lost 3 bases, and 8 bases stayed unmatched. The CDR3 region has the DNA TGCGCCAGCAGTGAAGATACTAGCGGGGCCAACTACAATGAGCAGTTCTTC. This codes for CASSEDTSGANYNEQFF.

Sample share makes this clonotype medium-sized. This beta chain was picked up by a library intended for alpha chains and is off target, so its count carries little meaning. This chain links TRBV5-5 with TRBJ2-1; no clear D gene. Per germline, CDR1 SGHKS and CDR2 YYEKEE (reference sequence). V gave up 2 bases and J gave up 5 bases, with 11 bases separating them. This CDR3 comprises 14 residues. The CDR3 region is CASSFTRTDNEQFF. CDR3 sequence (DNA): TGTGCCAGCAGCTTTACGCGGACCGACAATGAGCAGTTCTTC.

There are many counts of this clonotype. A library made for alpha chains picked up this beta chain off target, so its size means little. The J gene is TRBJ1-2, the V gene TRBV5-1; D is unresolved. This CDR3 is 14 amino acids long. V was cut by 5 bases and J by 5 bases, with 16 bases left in between. From germline, CDR1 is SGHRS and CDR2 YFSETQ. This CDR3 is CASRRRSDGYGYTF. Written as DNA, the CDR3 is TGCGCCAGCAGGCGCCGATCGGACGGTTATGGCTACACCTTC.

Remarks on this clonotype: The size of this beta chain means little, since it is a stray read in a library made for alpha chains. The chain joins TRBV5-8 to TRBJ1-6; unclear D gene. This CDR3 spans 17 amino acids. Germline CDR1 SGHTS, CDR2 YDEGEE. V lost 3 bases to trimming and J lost 0 bases, with 13 bases between them. The CDR3 loop is CASSWEVGSSYNSPLHF. Here the CDR3 DNA reads TGTGCCAGCAGCTGGGAGGTTGGGAGCTCCTATAATTCACCCCTCCACTTT. Full variable domain (remainder filled in from reference TRBV5-8 and TRBJ1-6): EAGVTQSPTHLIKTRGQQATLRCSPISGHTSVYWYQQALGLGLQFLLWYDEGEERNRGNFPPRFSGRQFPNYSSELNVNALELEDSALYLCASSWEVGSSYNSPLHFGNGTRLTVT.

This clonotype has a count of ten or more. Found in a library prepared for alpha chains, this beta chain is an off-target read, and its abundance has little meaning. The rearrangement links TRBV12-3 or TRBV12-4 to TRBJ2-2; D not certain. The CDR3 has 13 amino acids. Trimming left V 7 bases short and J 0 bases short, with 6 bases between. CDR3 DNA: TGTGCCAGCACCTCTCCGAACACCGGGGAGCTGTTTTTT. Protein product: CASTSPNTGELFF.

Only a few counts were recorded for this clonotype. Found in a library prepared for alpha chains, this beta chain is an off-target read, and its abundance has little meaning. The chain uses TRBV5-1 and TRBJ2-2, with 11 bases matching TRBD2. The CDR3 runs to 18 residues. Germline V gives CDR1 SGHRS, CDR2 YFSETQ. Trimming at V came to 4 bases and at J to 6 bases, leaving 14 bases not matched to a gene. The CDR3 region is CASSLADFLAGGAGELFF. In DNA, the CDR3 is TGCGCCAGCAGCCTCGCAGACTTCCTAGCGGGGGGTGCCGGGGAGCTGTTTTTT.

In this sample, this clonotype turned up many times. Since the library was made to target alpha chains, this beta chain is a stray read and its abundance is not meaningful. The V call is TRBV20-1, the J call TRBJ1-3; D remains ambiguous. V lost 6 bases and J lost 0, with 15 bases in between. CDR1 and CDR2 from the germline V gene are DFQATT and SNEGSKA (reference sequence). The CDR3 covers 15 residues. Here the CDR3 DNA reads TGCAGTGCCATCCCGGCGGCAGGCTCTGGAAACACCATATATTTT. Translation: CSAIPAAGSGNTIYF.

This clonotype came up many times. This beta chain appears as a stray read in a library generated for alpha chains; its size is not informative. V is TRBV5-1 and J is TRBJ2-3, with 7 bases identical to TRBD2. The CDR3 covers 14 residues. From germline, CDR1 is SGHRS and CDR2 YFSETQ. The J segment lost 0 bases and the V segment lost 5 bases, leaving 3 bases of the junction unmatched. The CDR3 sequence is CASRRGSSTDTQYF. DNA of the CDR3: TGCGCCAGCAGGCGGGGGTCTAGCACAGATACGCAGTATTTT.

This clonotype showed up many times. Because the library targeted alpha chains, this beta chain is an off-target read whose size means little. The chain employs TRBV7-6 and TRBJ1-6; 7 bases line up with TRBD1. The germline CDR1 and CDR2 sequences are SGHVS and FNYEAQ. The CDR3 totals 14 residues. V trimming: 5 bases; J trimming: 7 bases; junction bases outside the gene matches: 5. CDR3 region: CASSMTGNNSPLHF. Here the CDR3 DNA reads TGTGCCAGCAGCATGACAGGGAACAATTCACCCCTCCACTTT.

A word on this clonotype: Found in a library prepared for alpha chains, this beta chain is an off-target read, and its abundance has little meaning. The chain employs TRBV7-2 and TRBJ2-1; D may be TRBD1 (6 bases). V lost 1 base to trimming and J lost 12 bases, with 13 bases between them. The CDR3 has 13 residues. Germline V gene lookup returns CDR1 SGHTA and CDR2 FQGNSA. This CDR3 is CASSLGTGRAQFF. The CDR3 region has the DNA TGTGCCAGCAGCTTAGGAACAGGGCGAGCGCAGTTCTTC. The full variable domain, its missing parts supplied by reference TRBV7-2 and TRBJ2-1, is GAGVSQSPSNKVTEKGKDVELRCDPISGHTALYWYRQSLGQGLEFLIYFQGNSAPDKSGLPSDRFSAERTGGSVSTLTIQRTQQEDSAVYLCASSLGTGRAQFFGPGTRLTVL.

There are many counts of this clonotype. Being off target in a library aimed at alpha chains, this beta chain has a size of little meaning. The chain uses TRBV7-2 and TRBJ1-2; no firm D call. CDR3 size: 12 residues. CDR1 and CDR2 from the germline V gene are SGHTA and FQGNSA. The CDR3 is CANSELSYGYTF. DNA for the CDR3: TGTGCTAATTCGGAATTATCCTATGGCTACACCTTC.

This clonotype was seen ten or more times. A library prepared for alpha chains yielded this beta chain as an off-target read; its size is of little meaning. The chain has TRBV11-2 and TRBJ1-2; TRBD1 aligns across 9 bases. This CDR3 spans 14 amino acids. Germline V gives CDR1 SGHAT, CDR2 FQNNGV. Unmatched junction bases numbered 8, after V lost 4 bases and J lost 8 bases. The CDR3 DNA follows: TGTGCCAGCAGCTCAACCCGGACAGGGGAAGGCTACACCTTC. Encoded protein: CASSSTRTGEGYTF.

This clonotype was detected a few times. The library was designed around alpha chains, so this beta chain is a stray read whose abundance carries little weight. The V call is TRBV2, the J call TRBJ1-1, with TRBD1 as a possible D gene (5 bases). This CDR3 has 16 residues. From germline, CDR1 is SNHLY and CDR2 FYNNEI. Trimming shortened V by 0 bases and J by 0 bases, and 11 bases separated the two germline ends. CDR3 DNA: TGTGCCAGCAGTGAAGCGGGGCAGGTAATGAACACTGAAGCTTTCTTT. Translated: CASSEAGQVMNTEAFF.

Remarks on this clonotype: This beta chain was picked up by a library intended for alpha chains and is off target, so its count carries little meaning. The rearrangement links TRBV4-2 to TRBJ2-3, with 11 bases matching TRBD2. V shed 0 bases, J shed 4 bases, and the junction held 3 bases outside the gene matches. The CDR3 has 16 amino acids. The V gene's germline CDR1 is LGHNA and CDR2 YNFKEQ. This chain's CDR3 is CASSQEATSGADTQYF. For the CDR3, the DNA is TGTGCCAGCAGCCAAGAGGCGACTAGCGGGGCAGATACGCAGTATTTT.

This clonotype was counted many times. This beta chain is an off-target read within a library intended for alpha chains, so its frequency means little. This chain links TRBV6-2 or TRBV6-3 with TRBJ2-7; 8 bases line up with TRBD1. From germline, CDR1 is MNHEY and CDR2 SVGEGT. V was pared by 7 bases and J by 3 bases, with 5 bases of the junction left unmatched. The CDR3 runs 13 residues. The CDR3 nucleotides read TGTGCCAGCAACCTCGGGACAGGCTACGAGCAGTACGTC. The encoded protein is CASNLGTGYEQYV.

The table lists this clonotype with many counts. Little can be read into the size of this beta chain, an off-target read in a library designed for alpha chains. The chain carries TRBV10-3 and TRBJ1-1; 7 nucleotides align to TRBD1. J was trimmed by 1 base and V by 0 bases; bases with no gene match: 2. Germline values: CDR1 ENHRY, CDR2 SYGVKD. The CDR3 has 15 residues. CDR3 residues: CAISESGQTNTEAFF. CDR3 coding DNA: TGTGCCATCAGTGAGTCGGGACAGACGAACACTGAAGCTTTCTTT.

This clonotype was recorded many times. Being off target in a library aimed at alpha chains, this beta chain has a size of little meaning. The chain employs TRBV7-2 and TRBJ2-5, with 9 nucleotides matching TRBD2. The CDR3 sequence is 17 residues long. Looked up from germline, CDR1 is SGHTA and CDR2 is FQGNSA. With V trimmed by 2 bases and J by 6 bases, 13 bases remained unmatched. The CDR3 DNA follows: TGTGCCAGCAGCTTAAGCGGCGGGGGGGCCTTAGTGAAGACCCAGTACTTC. It codes for CASSLSGGGALVKTQYF.

This clonotype was seen repeatedly, ten times or more. This beta chain turned up in a library designed for alpha chains; as an off-target read, its abundance says little. V is TRBV5-1 and J is TRBJ2-7, with 7 positions matching TRBD2. Unmatched junction bases numbered 6, after V lost 3 bases and J lost 3 bases. Germline assignment: CDR1 SGHRS and CDR2 YFSETQ. This CDR3 is 14 amino acids long. The CDR3 region is CASSSGGLNYEQYF. The CDR3, as DNA: TGCGCCAGCAGCTCGGGGGGACTAAACTACGAGCAGTACTTC.

This clonotype occurred many times. Within a library made for alpha chains, this beta chain is off target, and its count is uninformative. This chain joins TRBV2 and TRBJ1-5, with D unclear. Germline lookup yields CDR1 SNHLY and CDR2 FYNNEI. This CDR3 has 15 residues. Trimming cost V 4 bases and J 6 bases, with 16 bases left between them. The DNA for the CDR3 is TGTGCCAGCAGTGCCGGCAGAGAGGGATTTCAGCCCCAGCATTTT. It yields the protein CASSAGREGFQPQHF.

This clonotype was detected ten times or more. This beta chain slipped into a library made for alpha chains as a stray read, so its size is not meaningful. The CDR3 DNA sequence: TGTGCCTGGAGCCTGGCGATTATGGAGCAGTACTTC. This encodes CAWSLAIMEQYF. This rearrangement joins TRBV30 to TRBJ2-7; D gene uncertain. From germline, CDR1 is GTSNPN and CDR2 SVGIG (reference sequence). With 3 bases removed from V and 7 bases from J, the gap between germline ends came to 13 bases. CDR3 length: 12 amino acids. The entire variable domain, with the rest obtained from reference TRBV30 and TRBJ2-7, is as follows: SQTIHQWPATLVQPVGSPLSLECTVEGTSNPNLYWYRQAAGRGLQLLFYSVGIGQISSEVPQNLSASRPQDRQFILSSKKLLLSDSGFYLCAWSLAIMEQYFGPGTRLTVT.

This clonotype was counted many times. This beta chain is a stray read from a library made for alpha chains; its abundance is not meaningful. The J gene is TRBJ2-2, the V gene TRBV7-9; TRBD1 matches at 8 bases. There are 15 residues in the CDR3. Germline lookup yields CDR1 SEHNR and CDR2 FQNEAQ (reference sequence). Trimming cost V 1 base and J 3 bases; bases outside gene matches: 1. The chain's CDR3 is CASSLGGQDTGELFF. Written as DNA, the CDR3 is TGTGCCAGCAGCTTAGGGGGACAGGACACCGGGGAGCTGTTTTTT.

This clonotype has only a few counts. This beta chain came through as a stray read in a library set up for alpha chains, and its size says little. V is TRBV7-2 and J is TRBJ2-5; D is unresolved. CDR1 SGHTA and CDR2 FQGNSA come from the germline V gene. V was cut by 2 bases and J by 5 bases, with 3 bases left in between. This CDR3 has 11 amino acids. The CDR3 DNA reads as TGTGCCAGCAGCTTATGGGAGACCCAGTACTTC. Encoded protein: CASSLWETQYF.

In the case of this clonotype: The size of this beta chain means little, since it is a stray read in a library made for alpha chains. The chain combines TRBV12-3 or TRBV12-4 with TRBJ1-6; 9 bases agree with TRBD1. The CDR3 length is 15 residues. V was clipped by 3 bases and J by 11 bases; unmatched bases: 8. CDR3 amino acids: CASSFRDRVGPPLHF. The CDR3 DNA follows: TGTGCCAGCAGTTTTCGGGACAGGGTGGGTCCACCCCTCCACTTT.

The table lists this clonotype with many counts. This beta chain represents an off-target read in a library built for alpha chains; its size is of limited meaning. The chain has TRBV20-1 and TRBJ1-4; 7 bases are shared with TRBD1. V shed 7 bases, J shed 2 bases, and the junction held 10 bases outside the gene matches. Per the germline V gene, CDR1 is DFQATT and CDR2 is SNEGSKA (reference sequence). This CDR3 has 15 residues. The CDR3 is CSVKTGPSTNEKLFF. CDR3 nucleotide sequence: TGCAGTGTAAAGACAGGGCCCTCTACTAATGAAAAACTGTTTTTT.

With respect to this clonotype: This beta chain is an off-target read within a library intended for alpha chains, so its frequency means little. The V and J genes are TRBV20-1 and TRBJ2-3, with 8 bases identical to TRBD2. V was clipped by 3 bases and J by 2 bases; unmatched bases: 10. Germline CDR1 and CDR2: DFQATT and SNEGSKA (reference sequence). CDR3 size: 16 residues. CDR3 DNA sequence: TGCAGTGCTAGGGCCCCCCAGCGGGGGTTCACAGATACGCAGTATTTT. Translation gives CSARAPQRGFTDTQYF.